These T cell receptor beta chains were read from a single sample in a study of cytomegalovirus exposure and HLA in healthy donors. Some clones are missing from TCRdb's copy, which holds only in-frame ones; the method was immunoSEQ multiplex PCR. Counted here are 150,000 to 200,000 clones, 77% occurring once; the ten biggest clones make up around 1.3%. Material: PBMCs. Source of these receptors: a woman aged 30 to 39 in good health and CMV-seronegative. Both conserved end residues are part of each CDR3. Fields, in order: clone size, V gene, J gene, D gene, CDR3 protein, CDR3 DNA. A D gene is named only where the DNA matches it firmly. Some rows have no size entry. The others give once, few or many, or a class for an expanded clone.

>once|TRBV6-1|TRBJ1-2|.
CASRDSGYGYTF
TGTGCCAGCCGGGACTCTGGGTATGGCTACACCTTC
>.|TRBV12-5|TRBJ1-3|TRBD1
CASGPRQGSNTIYF
TGTGCTAGTGGTCCCCGACAGGGTTCAAACACCATATATTTT
>.|TRBV19|TRBJ2-2|TRBD2
CASVRGAGTSRTGELFF
TGTGCCAGTGTCCGGGGAGCGGGGACGTCGAGGACCGGGGAGCTGTTTTTT
>.|TRBV27|TRBJ1-5|.
CASTSGNQPQHF
TGTGCCAGCACCTCAGGGAATCAGCCCCAGCATTTT
>.|TRBV7-2|TRBJ2-3|.
CASSLVFGGTSTDTQYF
TGTGCCAGCAGCTTGGTTTTCGGCGGAACTAGCACAGATACGCAGTATTTT
>.|TRBV4-1|TRBJ1-6|TRBD1
CASSQVPRDRNSPLHF
TGCGCCAGCAGCCAAGTTCCTCGGGACAGGAATTCACCCCTCCACTTT
>.|TRBV5-1|TRBJ2-1|TRBD2
CASSLSGGARLQFF
TGCGCCAGCAGCTTAAGCGGGGGGGCGCGTTTGCAGTTCTTC
>.|TRBV6-5|TRBJ2-3|TRBD2
CASRLGGAIDTQYF
TGTGCCAGCAGGCTCGGGGGGGCCATAGATACGCAGTATTTT
>once|TRBV2|TRBJ2-1|.
CASSDRETYNEQFF
TGTGCCAGCAGTGACAGGGAAACCTACAATGAGCAGTTCTTC
>.|TRBV9|TRBJ2-3|TRBD2
CASSEAGGTDTQYF
TGTGCCAGCAGCGAAGCGGGGGGTACAGATACGCAGTATTTT
>.|TRBV7-2|TRBJ1-1|TRBD1
CASSLRTGATEAFF
TGTGCCAGCAGCTTGAGGACAGGGGCCACTGAAGCTTTCTTT
>few|TRBV7-3|TRBJ2-3|TRBD2
CASSRGGGVSDTQYF
TGTGCCAGCAGCCGCGGCGGGGGAGTCTCGGATACGCAGTATTTT
>.|TRBV7-9|TRBJ2-7|.
CASSPPTVLSYEQYF
TGTGCCAGCAGCCCCCCGACAGTTTTGTCCTACGAGCAGTACTTC
>.|TRBV27|TRBJ2-3|.
CASSPRQNPGINTQYF
TGTGCCAGCAGTCCCCGACAGAACCCAGGTATTAATACGCAGTATTTT
>.|TRBV7-2|TRBJ2-5|.
CASSFPGRTLTTQETQYF
TGTGCCAGCAGCTTTCCGGGCCGGACTCTAACTACACAAGAGACCCAGTACTTC
>.|TRBV30|TRBJ2-7|.
CAWSWDSSSYEQYF
TGTGCCTGGAGTTGGGACTCCAGCTCCTACGAGCAGTACTTC
>.|TRBV28|TRBJ1-1|.
CASSPPRQRAFF
TGTGCCAGCAGTCCGCCACGGCAGCGGGCTTTCTTT
>once|TRBV18|TRBJ1-2|.
CASSHAQGGYTF
TGTGCCAGCTCACACGCCCAGGGAGGCTACACCTTC
>.|TRBV2|TRBJ2-1|TRBD2
CASSGGAGGEQFF
TGTGCCAGCAGTGGCGGAGCGGGGGGAGAGCAGTTCTTC
>.|TRBV9|TRBJ2-5|.
CASSAPHGEETQYF
TGTGCCAGCAGCGCCCCCCACGGAGAAGAGACCCAGTACTTC
>few|TRBV5-1|TRBJ2-3|.
CASSLGAEGTTQYF
TGCGCCAGCAGCTTGGGGGCGGAGGGCACGACGCAGTATTTT
>.|TRBV6-5|TRBJ1-1|.
CASSYPPGYVTEAFF
TGTGCCAGCAGTTACCCACCAGGGTATGTCACTGAAGCTTTCTTT
>.|TRBV10-2|TRBJ1-4|.
CASSEQVGKLFF
TGCGCCAGCAGTGAACAGGTGGGAAAACTGTTTTTT
>.|TRBV6-1|TRBJ1-2|.
CASSEDRLRANYGYTF
TGTGCCAGCAGTGAAGACAGGCTACGAGCTAACTATGGCTACACCTTC
>once|TRBV5-1|TRBJ1-5|TRBD1
CASRRTGSRDQPQHF
TGCGCCAGCAGACGGACAGGGAGTCGGGATCAGCCCCAGCATTTT